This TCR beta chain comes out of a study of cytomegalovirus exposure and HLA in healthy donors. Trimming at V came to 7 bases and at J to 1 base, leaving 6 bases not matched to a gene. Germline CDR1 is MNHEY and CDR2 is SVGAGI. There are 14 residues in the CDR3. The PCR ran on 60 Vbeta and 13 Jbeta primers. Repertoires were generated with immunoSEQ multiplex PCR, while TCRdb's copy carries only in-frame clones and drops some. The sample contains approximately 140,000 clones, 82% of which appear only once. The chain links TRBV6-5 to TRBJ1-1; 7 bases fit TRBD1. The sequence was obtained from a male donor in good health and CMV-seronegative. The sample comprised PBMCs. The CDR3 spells CASTKGARNTEAFF. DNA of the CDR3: TGTGCCAGCACGAAGGGGGCTCGGAACACTGAAGCTTTCTTT.